This record looks at one TCR beta chain sequence and its context. Its specificity is not known. CDR3 size: 15 residues. CDR1 and CDR2 (germline): SGHTA, FQGNSA. V lost 3 bases, J lost 2 bases, and 4 bases stayed unmatched. This entry comes from a study of early stage breast cancer tumors. Findings and limits, study-wide: Most shared enriched TCRB sequences were commonly generated ones.

The repertoire was sequenced with immunoSEQ multiplex PCR; TCRdb's copy has only in-frame clones and lacks some. The sample holds several thousand clones, roughly two thirds seen once. Sequenced material: normal breast tissue next to the tumor. This receptor was identified in a person aged 55-75 years with breast cancer. V gene TRBV7-2 combines with J gene TRBJ2-1; 7 bases are a match to TRBD2. In DNA form, the CDR3 reads TGTGCCAGCAGCTTTCTAGCGGCAACCTACAATGAGCAGTTCTTC. This codes for CASSFLAATYNEQFF.